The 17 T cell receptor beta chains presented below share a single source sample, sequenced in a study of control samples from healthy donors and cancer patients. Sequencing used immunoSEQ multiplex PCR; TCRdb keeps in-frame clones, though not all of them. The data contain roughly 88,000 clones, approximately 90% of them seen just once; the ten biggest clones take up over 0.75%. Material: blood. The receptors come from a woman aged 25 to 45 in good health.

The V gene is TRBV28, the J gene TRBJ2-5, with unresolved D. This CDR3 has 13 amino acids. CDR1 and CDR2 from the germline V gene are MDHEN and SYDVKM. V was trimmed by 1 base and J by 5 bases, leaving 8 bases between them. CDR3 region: CASSLSDLETQYF. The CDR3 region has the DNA TGTGCCAGCAGTTTATCCGATCTGGAGACCCAGTACTTC.

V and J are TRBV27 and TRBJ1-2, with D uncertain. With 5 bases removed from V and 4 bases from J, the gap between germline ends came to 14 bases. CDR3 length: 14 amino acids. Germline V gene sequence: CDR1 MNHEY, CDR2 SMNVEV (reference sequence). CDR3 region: CASSPSRHLYGYTF. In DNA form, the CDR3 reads TGTGCCAGCAGTCCCTCCCGGCACCTCTATGGCTACACCTTC.

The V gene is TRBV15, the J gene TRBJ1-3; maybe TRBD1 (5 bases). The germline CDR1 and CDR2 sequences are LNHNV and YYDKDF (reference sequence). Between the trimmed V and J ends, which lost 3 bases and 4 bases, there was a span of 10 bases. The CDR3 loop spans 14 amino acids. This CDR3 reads CATSRDPGGNTIYF. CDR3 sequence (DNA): TGTGCCACCAGCAGGGACCCAGGGGGAAACACCATATATTTT.

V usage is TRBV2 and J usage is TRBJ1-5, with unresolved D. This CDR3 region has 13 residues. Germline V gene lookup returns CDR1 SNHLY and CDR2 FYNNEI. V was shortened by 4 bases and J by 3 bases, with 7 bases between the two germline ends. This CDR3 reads CASSGRLNQPQHF. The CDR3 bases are TGTGCCAGCAGTGGACGACTCAATCAGCCCCAGCATTTT.

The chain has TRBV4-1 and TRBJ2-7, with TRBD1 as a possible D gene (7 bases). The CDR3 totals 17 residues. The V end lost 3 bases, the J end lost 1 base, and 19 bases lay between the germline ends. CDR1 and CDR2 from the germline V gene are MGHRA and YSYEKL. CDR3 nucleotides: TGCGCCAGCAGCCATGGGTTAGGGCAGGGGGGATCCTACGAGCAGTACTTC. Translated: CASSHGLGQGGSYEQYF.

CDR3 sequence (DNA): TGTGCCAGTAGTATGGGGGGGGCGCAAAGGAGTTCACCCCTCCACTTT. It codes for CASSMGGAQRSSPLHF. The chain uses TRBV19 and TRBJ1-6; tentatively, D is TRBD1 (6 bases). Germline CDR1 reads LNHDA; CDR2 reads SQIVND (reference sequence). CDR3 length equals 16 residues. Trimming removed 3 bases at V and 9 bases at J, with 18 bases between.

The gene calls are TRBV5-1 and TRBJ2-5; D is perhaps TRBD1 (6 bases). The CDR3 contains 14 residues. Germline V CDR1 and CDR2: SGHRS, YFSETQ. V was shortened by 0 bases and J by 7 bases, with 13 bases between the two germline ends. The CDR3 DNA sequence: TGCGCCAGCAGCTTGGTCCAGGGGCCCGCGACCCAGTACTTC. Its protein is CASSLVQGPATQYF.

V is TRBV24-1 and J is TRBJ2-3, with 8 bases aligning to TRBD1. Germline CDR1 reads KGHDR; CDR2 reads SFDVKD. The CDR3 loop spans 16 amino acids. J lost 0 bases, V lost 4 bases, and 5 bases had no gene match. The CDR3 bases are TGTGCCACCAGTGACCGAGGGACAGGCAGCACAGATACGCAGTATTTT. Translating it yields CATSDRGTGSTDTQYF.

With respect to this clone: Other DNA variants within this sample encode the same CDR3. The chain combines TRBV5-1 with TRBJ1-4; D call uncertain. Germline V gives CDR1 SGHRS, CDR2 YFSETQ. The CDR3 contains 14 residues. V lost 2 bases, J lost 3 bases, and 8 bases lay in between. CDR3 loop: CASSFGGSNEKLFF. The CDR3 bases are TGCGCCAGCAGCTTCGGAGGATCTAATGAAAAACTGTTTTTT.

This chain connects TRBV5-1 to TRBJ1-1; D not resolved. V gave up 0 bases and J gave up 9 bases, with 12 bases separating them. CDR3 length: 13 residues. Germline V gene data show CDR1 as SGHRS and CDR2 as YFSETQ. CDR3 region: CASSLALQEQAFF. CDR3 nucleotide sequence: TGCGCCAGCAGCTTGGCCCTTCAGGAACAAGCTTTCTTT.

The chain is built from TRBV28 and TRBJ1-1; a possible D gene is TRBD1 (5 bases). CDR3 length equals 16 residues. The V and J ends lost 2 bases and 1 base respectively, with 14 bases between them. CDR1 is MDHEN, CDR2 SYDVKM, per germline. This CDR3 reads CASSLGGVGGNTEAFF. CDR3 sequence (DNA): TGTGCCAGCAGTTTAGGGGGAGTCGGGGGGAACACTGAAGCTTTCTTT.

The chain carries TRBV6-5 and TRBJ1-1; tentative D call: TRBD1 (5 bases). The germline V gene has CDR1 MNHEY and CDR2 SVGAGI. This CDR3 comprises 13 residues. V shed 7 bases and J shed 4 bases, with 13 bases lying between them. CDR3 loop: CASTPGRGTEAFF. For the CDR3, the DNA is TGTGCCAGCACCCCGGGGAGGGGCACTGAAGCTTTCTTT.

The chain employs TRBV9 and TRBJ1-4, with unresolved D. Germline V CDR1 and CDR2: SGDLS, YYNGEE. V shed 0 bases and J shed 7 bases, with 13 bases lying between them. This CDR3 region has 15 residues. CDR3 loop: CASSVEARMPEKLFF. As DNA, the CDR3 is TGTGCCAGCAGCGTAGAGGCCAGGATGCCTGAAAAACTGTTTTTT.

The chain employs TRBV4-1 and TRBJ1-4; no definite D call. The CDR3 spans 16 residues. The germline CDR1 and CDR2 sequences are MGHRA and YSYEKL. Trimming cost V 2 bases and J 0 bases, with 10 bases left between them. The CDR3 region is CASSQRYPPTNEKLFF. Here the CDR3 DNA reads TGCGCCAGCAGCCAACGCTACCCACCAACTAATGAAAAACTGTTTTTT.

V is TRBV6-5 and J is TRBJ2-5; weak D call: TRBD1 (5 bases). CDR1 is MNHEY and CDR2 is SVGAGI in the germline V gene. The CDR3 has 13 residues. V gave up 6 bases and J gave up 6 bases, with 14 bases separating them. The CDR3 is CASRKGPWQTQYF. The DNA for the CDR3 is TGTGCCAGCAGAAAGGGGCCTTGGCAGACCCAGTACTTC.

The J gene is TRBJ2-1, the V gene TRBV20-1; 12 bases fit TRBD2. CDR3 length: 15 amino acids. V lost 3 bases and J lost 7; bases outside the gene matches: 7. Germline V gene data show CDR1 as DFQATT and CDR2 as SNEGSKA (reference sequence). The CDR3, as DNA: TGCAGTGCTAGTGATCTAGCGGGAGGGCCTAATGAGCAGTTCTTC. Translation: CSASDLAGGPNEQFF.

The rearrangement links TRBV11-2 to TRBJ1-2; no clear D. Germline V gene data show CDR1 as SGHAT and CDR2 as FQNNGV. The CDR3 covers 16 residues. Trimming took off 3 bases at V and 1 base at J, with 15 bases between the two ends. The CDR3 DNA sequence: TGTGCCAGCAGCTTGAGCCAACCCACCTTTAACTATGGCTACACCTTC. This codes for CASSLSQPTFNYGYTF. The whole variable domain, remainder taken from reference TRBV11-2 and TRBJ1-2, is EAGVAQSPRYKIIEKRQSVAFWCNPISGHATLYWYQQILGQGPKLLIQFQNNGVVDDSQLPKDRFSAERLKGVDSTLKIQPAKLEDSAVYLCASSLSQPTFNYGYTFGSGTRLTVV.